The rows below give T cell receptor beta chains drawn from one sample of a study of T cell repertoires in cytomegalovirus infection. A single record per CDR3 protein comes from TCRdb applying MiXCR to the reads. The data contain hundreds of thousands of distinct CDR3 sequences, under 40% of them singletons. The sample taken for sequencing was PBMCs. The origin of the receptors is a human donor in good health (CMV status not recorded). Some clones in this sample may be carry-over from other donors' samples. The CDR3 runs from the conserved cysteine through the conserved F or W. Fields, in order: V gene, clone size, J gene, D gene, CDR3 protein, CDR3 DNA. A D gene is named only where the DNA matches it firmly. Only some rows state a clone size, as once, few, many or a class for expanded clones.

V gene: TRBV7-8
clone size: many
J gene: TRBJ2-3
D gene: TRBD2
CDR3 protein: CASSPGLAGLTDTQYF
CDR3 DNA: TGTGCCAGCAGCCCAGGACTAGCGGGGCTCACAGATACGCAGTATTTT

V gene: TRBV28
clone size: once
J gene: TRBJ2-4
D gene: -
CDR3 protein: CASSTPGLAKNIQYF
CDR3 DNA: TGTGCCAGCAGTACCCCGGGGCTAGCCAAAAACATTCAGTACTTC

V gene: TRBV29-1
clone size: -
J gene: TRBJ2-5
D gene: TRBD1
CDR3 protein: CSVETGAPVGGHQETQYF
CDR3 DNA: TGCAGCGTTGAAACAGGGGCCCCGGTGGGCGGCCACCAAGAGACCCAGTACTTC

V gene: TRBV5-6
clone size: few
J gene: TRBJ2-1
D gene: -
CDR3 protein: CASSLEGRYSYNEQFF
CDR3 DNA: TGTGCCAGCAGCTTGGAGGGGCGATACTCCTACAATGAGCAGTTCTTC

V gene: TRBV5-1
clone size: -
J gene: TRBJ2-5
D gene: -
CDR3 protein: CASSRSSAGGETQYF
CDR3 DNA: TGCGCCAGCAGCCGGTCGTCTGCGGGTGGAGAGACCCAGTACTTC

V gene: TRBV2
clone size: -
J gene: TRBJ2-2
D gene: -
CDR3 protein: CASSGARNTGELFF
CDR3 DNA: TGTGCCAGCAGTGGGGCCCGAAACACCGGGGAGCTGTTTTTT

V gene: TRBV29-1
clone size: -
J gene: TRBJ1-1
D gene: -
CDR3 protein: CRVEPGGTEAFF
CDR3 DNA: TGCAGAGTTGAACCGGGCGGCACTGAAGCTTTCTTT

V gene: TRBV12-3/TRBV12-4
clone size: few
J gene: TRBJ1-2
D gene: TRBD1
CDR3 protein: CASRKTGEHGYTF
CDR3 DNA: TGTGCCAGCAGAAAGACAGGGGAACATGGCTACACCTTC

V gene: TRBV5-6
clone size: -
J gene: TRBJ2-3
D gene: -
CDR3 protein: CASSAGFREDTQYF
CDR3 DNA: TGTGCCAGCAGCGCAGGATTCAGGGAAGATACGCAGTATTTT

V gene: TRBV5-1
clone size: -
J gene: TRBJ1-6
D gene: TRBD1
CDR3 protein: CASSWTGDSHNSPLHF
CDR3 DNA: TGCGCCAGCAGCTGGACAGGGGATAGCCATAATTCACCCCTCCACTTT

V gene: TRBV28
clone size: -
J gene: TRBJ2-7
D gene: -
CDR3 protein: CASSPVASLSYEQYF
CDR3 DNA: TGTGCCAGCAGCCCCGTAGCGTCCCTCTCCTACGAGCAGTACTTC

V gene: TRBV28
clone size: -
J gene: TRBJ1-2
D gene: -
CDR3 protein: CASSLGGEREGYTF
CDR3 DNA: TGTGCCAGCAGTTTAGGAGGGGAGCGCGAGGGCTACACCTTC

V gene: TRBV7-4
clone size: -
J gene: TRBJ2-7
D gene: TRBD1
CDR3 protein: CARSLLGDRGYEQYF
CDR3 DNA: TGTGCCAGAAGCTTACTTGGGGACAGGGGGTACGAGCAGTACTTC

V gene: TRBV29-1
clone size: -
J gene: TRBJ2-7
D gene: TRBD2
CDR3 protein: CSVGLGRVYEQYF
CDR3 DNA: TGCAGCGTTGGACTCGGGAGGGTCTACGAGCAGTACTTC

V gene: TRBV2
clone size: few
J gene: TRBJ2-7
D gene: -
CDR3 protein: CASSTHLPGPGGEQYF
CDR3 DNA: TGTGCCAGCAGCACCCATTTACCGGGACCAGGAGGCGAGCAGTACTTC

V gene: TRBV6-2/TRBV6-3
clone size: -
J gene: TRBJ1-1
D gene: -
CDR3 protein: CASSSAARGTEAFF
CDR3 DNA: TGTGCCAGCAGTTCAGCCGCGCGTGGGACTGAAGCTTTCTTT

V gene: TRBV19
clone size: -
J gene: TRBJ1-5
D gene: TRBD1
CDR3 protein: CASATGTGFQPQHF
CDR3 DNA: TGTGCCAGTGCAACCGGGACAGGGTTTCAGCCCCAGCATTTT

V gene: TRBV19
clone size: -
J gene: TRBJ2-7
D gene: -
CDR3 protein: CASSIIWGASSVEQYF
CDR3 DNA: TGTGCCAGTAGTATCATCTGGGGAGCTAGCTCCGTCGAGCAGTACTTC

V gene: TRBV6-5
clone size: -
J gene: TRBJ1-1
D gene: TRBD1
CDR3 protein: CASSRNPGTGGNTEAFF
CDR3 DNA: TGTGCCAGCAGTCGAAACCCCGGGACAGGGGGGAACACTGAAGCTTTCTTT

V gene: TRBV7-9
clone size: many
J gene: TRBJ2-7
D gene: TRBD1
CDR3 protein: CASSERTGPHYEQYF
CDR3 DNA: TGTGCCAGCAGCGAGAGGACAGGGCCCCACTACGAGCAGTACTTC

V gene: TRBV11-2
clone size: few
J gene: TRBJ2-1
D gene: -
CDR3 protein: CASSFGQGGYEQFF
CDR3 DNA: TGTGCCAGCAGCTTCGGTCAGGGAGGTTATGAGCAGTTCTTC

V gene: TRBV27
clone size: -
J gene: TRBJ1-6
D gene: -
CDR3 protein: CASRAGSGSSYNSPLHF
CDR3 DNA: TGTGCCAGCAGGGCCGGGTCCGGGAGCTCCTATAATTCACCCCTCCACTTT

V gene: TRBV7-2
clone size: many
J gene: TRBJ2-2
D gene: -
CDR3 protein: CASSLDDTGELFF
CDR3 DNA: TGTGCCAGCAGCTTGGACGACACCGGGGAGCTGTTTTTT

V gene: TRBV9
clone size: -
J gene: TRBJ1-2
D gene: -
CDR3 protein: CASSASDGGYGYTF
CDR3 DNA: TGTGCCAGCAGCGCCTCGGACGGGGGCTATGGCTACACCTTC

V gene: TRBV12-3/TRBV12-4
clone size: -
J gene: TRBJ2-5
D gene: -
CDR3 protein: CASSSQPSGTQYF
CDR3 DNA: TGTGCCAGCAGTTCCCAACCGTCCGGGACCCAGTACTTC

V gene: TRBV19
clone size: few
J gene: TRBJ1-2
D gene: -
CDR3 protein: CASRDTMDYGYTF
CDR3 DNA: TGTGCCAGTCGGGACACGATGGACTATGGCTACACCTTC

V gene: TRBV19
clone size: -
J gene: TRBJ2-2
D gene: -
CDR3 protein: CASSTLGGHGELFF
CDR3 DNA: TGTGCCAGCTCGACCCTGGGTGGTCACGGGGAGCTGTTTTTT

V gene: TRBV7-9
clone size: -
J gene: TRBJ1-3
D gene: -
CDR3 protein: CASSRGYPGNTIYF
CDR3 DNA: TGTGCCAGCAGCCGGGGGTACCCTGGAAACACCATATATTTT

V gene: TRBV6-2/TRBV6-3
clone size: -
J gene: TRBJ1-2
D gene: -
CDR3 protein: CASRQGPYGANYGYTF
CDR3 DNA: TGTGCCAGCAGGCAAGGACCTTACGGGGCCAACTATGGCTACACCTTC

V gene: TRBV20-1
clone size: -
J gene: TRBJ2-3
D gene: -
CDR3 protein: CSARPITDTQYF
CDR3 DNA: TGCAGTGCTAGGCCGATTACAGATACGCAGTATTTT

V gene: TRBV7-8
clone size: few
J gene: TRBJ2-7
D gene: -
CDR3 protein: CASSRQGDEQYF
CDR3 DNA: TGTGCCAGCAGCCGCCAGGGTGACGAGCAGTACTTC

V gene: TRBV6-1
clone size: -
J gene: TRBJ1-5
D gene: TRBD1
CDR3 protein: CASNRGGQGRSNQPQHF
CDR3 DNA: TGTGCCAGCAATAGAGGAGGACAGGGCAGAAGCAATCAGCCCCAGCATTTT

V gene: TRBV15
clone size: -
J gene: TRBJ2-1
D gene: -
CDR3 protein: CATDAFRGNEQFF
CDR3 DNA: TGTGCCACCGACGCATTCAGGGGAAATGAGCAGTTCTTC

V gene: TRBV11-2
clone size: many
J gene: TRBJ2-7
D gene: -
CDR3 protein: CASSLIAGTSYEQYF
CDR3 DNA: TGTGCCAGCAGCTTAATCGCAGGGACCTCCTACGAGCAGTACTTC

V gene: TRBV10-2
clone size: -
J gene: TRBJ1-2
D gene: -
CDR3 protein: CASSESSGALGSYTF
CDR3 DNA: TGCGCCAGCAGTGAGTCGTCGGGGGCACTCGGTAGCTACACCTTC